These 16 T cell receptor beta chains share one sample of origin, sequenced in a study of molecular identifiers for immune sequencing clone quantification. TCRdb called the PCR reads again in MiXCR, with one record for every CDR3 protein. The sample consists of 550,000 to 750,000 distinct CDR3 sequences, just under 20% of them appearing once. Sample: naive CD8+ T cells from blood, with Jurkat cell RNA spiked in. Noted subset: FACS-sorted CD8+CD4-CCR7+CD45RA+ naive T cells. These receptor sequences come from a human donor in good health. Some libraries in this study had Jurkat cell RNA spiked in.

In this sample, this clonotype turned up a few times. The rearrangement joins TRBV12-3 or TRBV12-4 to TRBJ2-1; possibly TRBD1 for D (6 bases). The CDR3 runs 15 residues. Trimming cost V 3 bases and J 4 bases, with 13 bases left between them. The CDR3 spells CASSFKTGPYNEQFF. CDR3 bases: TGTGCCAGCAGTTTCAAGACAGGACCTTACAATGAGCAGTTCTTC.

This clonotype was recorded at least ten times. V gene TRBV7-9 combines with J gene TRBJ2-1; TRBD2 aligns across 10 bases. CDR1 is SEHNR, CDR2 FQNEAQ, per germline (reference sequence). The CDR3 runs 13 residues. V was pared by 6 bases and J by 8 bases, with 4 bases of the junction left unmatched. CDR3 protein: CASSLAGVYEQFF. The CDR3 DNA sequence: TGTGCCAGCAGTCTAGCGGGAGTATATGAGCAGTTCTTC.

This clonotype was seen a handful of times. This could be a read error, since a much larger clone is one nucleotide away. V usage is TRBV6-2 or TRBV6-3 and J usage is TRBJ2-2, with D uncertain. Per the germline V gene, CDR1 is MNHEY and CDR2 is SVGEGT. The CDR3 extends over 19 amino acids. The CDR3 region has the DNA TGTGCCGGCAGTTATGGCCTGCAACCTATCACCGCGAACACCGGGGAGCTGTTTTTT. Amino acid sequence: CAGSYGLQPITANTGELFF.

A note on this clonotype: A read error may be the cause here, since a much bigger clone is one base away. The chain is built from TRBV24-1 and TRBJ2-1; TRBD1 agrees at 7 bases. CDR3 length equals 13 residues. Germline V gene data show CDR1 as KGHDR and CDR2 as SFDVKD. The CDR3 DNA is TGTGCCACCTTCGAGACAGGGCACAATGAGCAGTCCTTC. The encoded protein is CATFETGHNEQSF.

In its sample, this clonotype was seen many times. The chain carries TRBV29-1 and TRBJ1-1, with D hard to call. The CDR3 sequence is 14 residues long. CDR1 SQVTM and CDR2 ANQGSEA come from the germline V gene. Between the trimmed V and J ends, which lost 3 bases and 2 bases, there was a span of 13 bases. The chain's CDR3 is CSVDFLRTNTEAFF. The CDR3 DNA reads TGCAGCGTTGATTTTCTACGTACCAACACTGAAGCTTTCTTT.

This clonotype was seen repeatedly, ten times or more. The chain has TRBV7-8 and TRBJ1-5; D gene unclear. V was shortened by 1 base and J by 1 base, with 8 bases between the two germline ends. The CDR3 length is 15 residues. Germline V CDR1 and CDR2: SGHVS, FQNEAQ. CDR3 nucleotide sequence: TGTGCCAGCAGCTTAGTAATATCGAGCAATCAGCCCCAGCATTTT. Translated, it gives CASSLVISSNQPQHF.

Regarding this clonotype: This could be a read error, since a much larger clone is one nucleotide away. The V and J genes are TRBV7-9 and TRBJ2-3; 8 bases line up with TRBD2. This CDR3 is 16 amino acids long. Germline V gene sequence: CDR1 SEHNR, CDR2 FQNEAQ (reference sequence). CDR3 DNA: TGTGCCAGCAGCTTCTTACTAGCGGAGCCCACAGATACGCGGTATTTT. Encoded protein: CASSFLLAEPTDTRYF.

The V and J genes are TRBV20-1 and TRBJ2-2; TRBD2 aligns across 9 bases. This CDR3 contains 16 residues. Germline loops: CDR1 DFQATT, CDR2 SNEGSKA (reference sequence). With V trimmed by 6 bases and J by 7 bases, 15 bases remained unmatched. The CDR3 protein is CSARIIGTSIDGELFF. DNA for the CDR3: TGCAGTGCGCGAATTATTGGGACTAGCATAGACGGGGAGCTGTTTTTT.

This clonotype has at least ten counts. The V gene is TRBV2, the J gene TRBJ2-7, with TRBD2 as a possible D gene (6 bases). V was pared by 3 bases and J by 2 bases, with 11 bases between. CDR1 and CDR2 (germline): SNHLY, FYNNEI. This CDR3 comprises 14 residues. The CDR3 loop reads CASSEEGRTYEQYF. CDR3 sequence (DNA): TGTGCCAGCAGTGAGGAGGGCAGGACCTACGAGCAGTACTTC.

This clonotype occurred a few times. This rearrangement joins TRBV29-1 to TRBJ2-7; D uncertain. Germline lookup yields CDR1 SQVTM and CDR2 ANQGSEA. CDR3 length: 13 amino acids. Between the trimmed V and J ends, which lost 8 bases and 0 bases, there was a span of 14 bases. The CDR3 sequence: CSCSDTFSYEQYF. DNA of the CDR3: TGCAGCTGCTCCGACACCTTCTCCTACGAGCAGTACTTC.

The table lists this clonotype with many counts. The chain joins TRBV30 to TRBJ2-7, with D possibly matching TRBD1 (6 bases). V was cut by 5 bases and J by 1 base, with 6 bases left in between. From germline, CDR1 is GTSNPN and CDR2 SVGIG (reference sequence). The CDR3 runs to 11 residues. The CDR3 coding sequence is TGTGCCTGGGGACAGTCCTACGAGCAGTACTTC. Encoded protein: CAWGQSYEQYF.

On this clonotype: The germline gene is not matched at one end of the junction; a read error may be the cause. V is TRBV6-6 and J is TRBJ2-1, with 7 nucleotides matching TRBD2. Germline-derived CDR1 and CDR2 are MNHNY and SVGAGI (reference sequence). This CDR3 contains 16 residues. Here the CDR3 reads CAGSYSLAASYNEQFF. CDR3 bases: TGTGCCGGCAGTTACTCCCTAGCGGCCTCCTACAATGAGCAGTTCTTC.

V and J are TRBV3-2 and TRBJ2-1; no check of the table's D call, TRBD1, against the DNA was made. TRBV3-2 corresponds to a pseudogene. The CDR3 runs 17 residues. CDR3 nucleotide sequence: TGTGCCAGCAGCCAAGAAGATGAGGAACAGGGTCGGAATGAGCAGTTCTTC. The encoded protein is CASSQEDEEQGRNEQFF.

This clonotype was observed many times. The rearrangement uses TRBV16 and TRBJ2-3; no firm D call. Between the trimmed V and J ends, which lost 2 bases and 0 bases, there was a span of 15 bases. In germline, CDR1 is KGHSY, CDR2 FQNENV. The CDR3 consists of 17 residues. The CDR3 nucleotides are TGTGCCAGCAGCCAAGGCGTCGCAGACCTTAGCACAGATACGCAGTATTTT. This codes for CASSQGVADLSTDTQYF.

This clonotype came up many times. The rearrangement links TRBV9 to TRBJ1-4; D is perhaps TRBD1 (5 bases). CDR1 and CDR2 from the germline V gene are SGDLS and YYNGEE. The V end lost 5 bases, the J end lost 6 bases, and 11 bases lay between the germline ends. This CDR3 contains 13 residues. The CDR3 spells CASSFQGDEKLFF. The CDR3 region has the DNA TGTGCCAGCAGTTTCCAGGGAGATGAAAAACTGTTTTTT.

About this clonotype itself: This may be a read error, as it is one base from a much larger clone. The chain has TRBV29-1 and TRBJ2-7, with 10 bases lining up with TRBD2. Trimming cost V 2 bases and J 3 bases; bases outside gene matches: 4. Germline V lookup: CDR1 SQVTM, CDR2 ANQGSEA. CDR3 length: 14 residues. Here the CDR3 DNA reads TGCAGCGTTGAACTAGCGGGAGAGGGCTACGAGCAGTACTTC. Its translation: CSVELAGEGYEQYF.